Listed below are T cell receptor beta chains from one sample, sequenced in a study of shared clonotypes between healthy human individuals. Profiling relied on immunoSEQ multiplex PCR, and the TCRdb table lists in-frame clones only, not all of them. The sample carries about 680,000 clones, about 90% recorded once. Sequencing was done on a sample of naive CD8+ T cells sorted from blood. Receptors were obtained from a man younger than 45 in good health. CDR3s include the opening cysteine and the closing phenylalanine or tryptophan. A D gene is named only where the DNA matches it firmly. Clone size, where shown, is once, few, many, or a class for clones that have expanded.

size	J	D	V	DNA	CDR3
.	TRBJ2-7	.	TRBV7-8	TGTGCCAGCAGCCCAGGTGGGCTAGAGGACGAGCAGTACTTC	CASSPGGLEDEQYF
.	TRBJ2-3	TRBD2	TRBV6-1	TGTGCCAGCAGTGTTGGCGGGAGGGGCACAGATACGCAGTATTTT	CASSVGGRGTDTQYF
.	TRBJ2-7	TRBD2	TRBV29-1	TGCAGCGTTGGACTAGCGGGTCGCGCCGAGCAGTACTTC	CSVGLAGRAEQYF
once	TRBJ2-7	TRBD1	TRBV28	TGTGCCAGCAGTCCACAGGGGAGCTCCTACGAGCAGTACTTC	CASSPQGSSYEQYF
once	TRBJ2-1	TRBD2	TRBV7-9	TGTGCCAGCAGCGTAAGCGGGAGGGCCCCGAGCTCCTACAATGAGCAGTTCTTC	CASSVSGRAPSSYNEQFF
.	TRBJ2-2	TRBD1	TRBV6-6	TGTGCCAGTACTTTCCAGGGGGCCAGCACCGGGGAGCTGTTTTTT	CASTFQGASTGELFF
.	TRBJ2-1	.	TRBV27	TGTGCCAGCAGGTTAAAGGCCCCAAAAGGGAGTGAGCAGTTCTTC	CASRLKAPKGSEQFF
.	TRBJ2-5	TRBD1	TRBV11-2	TGTGCCAGCAGGAACCGGGACAGGGGGTTGGAGACCCAGTACTTC	CASRNRDRGLETQYF
.	TRBJ2-3	TRBD2	TRBV9	TGTGCCAGCAGCGCTGGGACTAGCGGGGGAGATACGCAGTATTTT	CASSAGTSGGDTQYF
once	TRBJ2-7	TRBD1	TRBV5-1	TGCGCCAGCAGCTTGACCGGGACAGGGGGGGACGAGCAGTACTTC	CASSLTGTGGDEQYF
.	TRBJ2-5	.	TRBV28	TGTGCCAGCAGTTTTGGAGAGACCCAGTACTTC	CASSFGETQYF
.	TRBJ2-5	.	TRBV7-9	TGTGCCAGCAGTCCGGCGGGCGGAGAGACCCAGTACTTC	CASSPAGGETQYF
.	TRBJ2-7	TRBD2	TRBV7-9	TGTGCCAGCAGCTTAGAGCGGGAGTCAAGGTACGAGCAGTACTTC	CASSLERESRYEQYF
.	TRBJ1-2	.	TRBV4-3	TGCGCCAGCAGCCAAGATCGCGGGGGCGCAGATGGCTACACCTTC	CASSQDRGGADGYTF
once	TRBJ2-5	TRBD1	TRBV7-9	TGTGCCAGCAGCATCAGGGGGCACTCCCAAGAGACCCAGTACTTC	CASSIRGHSQETQYF
.	TRBJ1-1	TRBD1	TRBV28	TGTGCCAGCAGGCCGGGACAGATGTTCAACACTGAAGCTTTCTTT	CASRPGQMFNTEAFF